The 26 T cell receptor beta chains presented below share a single source sample, sequenced in a study of vaccination effects on CD4 cells after COVID-19. Generated by immunoSEQ multiplex PCR, the TCRdb table keeps only in-frame clones and is missing some. The profile shows approximately 38,000 clones, roughly 66% of them singletons. ViraFEST assay sequencing came after antigen-specific CD4+ T cells were expanded with viral peptide pools. On roughly day 9 of culture, CD4+ T cells were separated out. The person acquired a PCR-confirmed SARS-CoV-2 infection between March and December 2020. These receptors' targets are unknown. Sequenced here: CD4+ T cells from PBMCs cultured with a peptide pool, sampled before COVID-19 vaccination. These receptors were collected from a human donor who had a prior SARS-CoV-2 infection.

The chain uses TRBV7-2 and TRBJ2-5; weak D call: TRBD2 (6 bases). The CDR3 extends over 15 amino acids. CDR1 and CDR2 (germline): SGHTA, FQGNSA. The V gene lost 5 bases and the J gene lost 5 bases, with 18 bases spanning the gap. CDR3 DNA sequence: TGTGCCAGCAGCCGTAGTGCTAGCGAGGGGGAGACCCAGTACTTC. Translation: CASSRSASEGETQYF.

The J gene is TRBJ1-1, the V gene TRBV7-8; D might be TRBD1 (6 bases). Germline V gene data show CDR1 as SGHVS and CDR2 as FQNEAQ. Trimming took off 3 bases at V and 4 bases at J, with 9 bases between the two ends. The CDR3 is 13 amino acids. The CDR3: CASSLTGVTEAFF. As DNA, the CDR3 is TGTGCCAGCAGCTTGACAGGAGTCACTGAAGCTTTCTTT.

This clone was recorded once. At one boundary the junction diverges from the germline segment, which might be a read error. V gene TRBV5-8 combines with J gene TRBJ2-3; 8 nucleotides match TRBD1. Germline assignment: CDR1 SGHTS and CDR2 YDEGEE. The length of the CDR3 is 17 residues. Written as DNA, the CDR3 is TGTGCCAGCAGCTTGGGGCAGGGGGCGTTTGGCACGGATACGCAGTATTTT. The encoded protein is CASSLGQGAFGTDTQYF. Full variable domain (outside the CDR3, taken from reference TRBV5-8 and TRBJ2-3): EAGVTQSPTHLIKTRGQQATLRCSPISGHTSVYWYQQALGLGLQFLLWYDEGEERNRGNFPPRFSGRQFPNYSSELNVNALELEDSALYLCASSLGQGAFGTDTQYFGPGTRLTVL.

This clone came up once. The rearrangement uses TRBV7-9 and TRBJ1-4, with TRBD1 identical over 7 bases. V lost 1 base and J lost 7; bases outside the gene matches: 3. Germline V lookup: CDR1 SEHNR, CDR2 FQNEAQ (reference sequence). The CDR3 sequence is 14 residues long. DNA for the CDR3: TGTGCCAGCAGCTTAGGTGACAGGGCTGAAAAACTGTTTTTT. Translating it yields CASSLGDRAEKLFF.

This clone was observed a handful of times. V is TRBV10-3 and J is TRBJ1-1; D may be TRBD1 (5 bases). CDR3 length equals 15 residues. V was trimmed by 0 bases and J by 4 bases, leaving 12 bases between them. The germline V gene encodes CDR1 ENHRY and CDR2 SYGVKD. The CDR3 DNA reads as TGTGCCATCAGTGAGTCGCGGGGGGGTAGCACTGAAGCTTTCTTT. It encodes CAISESRGGSTEAFF.

The rearrangement links TRBV3-1 (or the pseudogene TRBV3-2) to TRBJ2-7, with a tentative D call TRBD1 (5 bases). Germline-derived CDR1 and CDR2 are LGHDT and YNNKEL (reference sequence). V lost 5 bases and J 6 bases, leaving 17 bases between the germline ends. The length of the CDR3 is 14 residues. CDR3 nucleotides: TGTGCCAGCAGCTCCTTGGGGTCCAGGGCCGAGCAGTACTTC. Amino acid sequence: CASSSLGSRAEQYF.

This clone was seen more than once but under ten times. The chain employs TRBV28 and TRBJ1-2; no definite D call. V lost 6 bases and J lost 6, with 8 bases in between. CDR3 size: 11 residues. Germline CDR1 is MDHEN and CDR2 is SYDVKM. The CDR3 sequence is CASSRPDGYTF. CDR3 nucleotide sequence: TGTGCCAGCAGCCGGCCGGATGGCTACACCTTC.

The rearrangement joins TRBV19 to TRBJ1-4, with 12 bases matching TRBD1. CDR1 and CDR2 (germline): LNHDA, SQIVND (reference sequence). The CDR3 length is 17 residues. The trim removed 4 bases at V and 6 bases at J, leaving 9 bases unmatched. The CDR3: CASSRGQGAFVHEKLFF. As DNA, the CDR3 is TGTGCCAGTAGTAGGGGACAGGGGGCTTTCGTGCATGAAAAACTGTTTTTT.

V and J are TRBV11-3 and TRBJ2-1, with no clear D. Germline V gives CDR1 SGHNT, CDR2 YENEEA. V lost 5 bases, J lost 5 bases, and 4 bases lay in between. The CDR3 runs 11 residues. The CDR3 reads CASSINNEQFF. The CDR3 DNA reads as TGTGCCAGCAGCATCAACAATGAGCAGTTCTTC.

This clone has a single count. V and J are TRBV18 and TRBJ2-3; 11 nucleotides align to TRBD2. Trimming took 6 bases from V and 0 from J; bases not matched to a gene: 5. The V gene's germline CDR1 is KGHSH and CDR2 LQKENI. This CDR3 is built from 16 residues. CDR3 coding DNA: TGTGCCAGCTCGCTCTTAGCGGGAGGGAGCACAGATACGCAGTATTTT. Translation: CASSLLAGGSTDTQYF.

The chain recombines TRBV7-3 with TRBJ2-1, with D possibly matching TRBD1 (6 bases). Germline lookup yields CDR1 SGHTA and CDR2 FQGTGA. V was trimmed by 5 bases and J by 8 bases, leaving 19 bases between them. The CDR3 is 15 amino acids. This CDR3 reads CASSPQTGQTDEQFF. CDR3 coding DNA: TGTGCCAGCAGCCCGCAAACAGGACAGACGGATGAGCAGTTCTTC.

The CDR3 loop reads CASSLALSGSYEQYF. CDR3 coding DNA: TGTGCCAGCAGCTTAGCCCTTAGCGGGAGCTACGAGCAGTACTTC. V gene TRBV11-2 combines with J gene TRBJ2-7; TRBD2 agrees at 9 bases. Germline V gene lookup returns CDR1 SGHAT and CDR2 FQNNGV. The CDR3 has 15 residues. Trimming took 1 base from V and 3 from J; bases not matched to a gene: 4.

The chain has TRBV9 and TRBJ2-3, with D tentatively TRBD2 (6 bases). Germline CDR1 is SGDLS and CDR2 is YYNGEE. With 3 bases removed from V and 1 base from J, the gap between germline ends came to 12 bases. The CDR3 runs to 15 residues. The CDR3 is CASSGGGMGTDTQYF. CDR3 sequence (DNA): TGTGCCAGCAGCGGTGGCGGGATGGGCACAGATACGCAGTATTTT.

The rearrangement uses TRBV5-6 and TRBJ2-5; D is possibly TRBD2 (6 bases). The CDR3 totals 15 residues. In germline, CDR1 is SGHDT, CDR2 YYEEEE. V was clipped by 0 bases and J by 3 bases, with 12 bases between them. CDR3 residues: CASSLVGGREETQYF. The CDR3 nucleotides are TGTGCCAGCAGCTTGGTCGGGGGTAGGGAAGAGACCCAGTACTTC.

The chain joins TRBV30 to TRBJ2-5; D gene ambiguous. Trimming took 2 bases from V and 1 from J, leaving 8 bases between them. This CDR3 region has 13 residues. Per germline, CDR1 GTSNPN and CDR2 SVGIG (reference sequence). The CDR3, as DNA: TGTGCCTGGAGTTTATCCATCCAAGAGACCCAGTACTTC. It translates to CAWSLSIQETQYF.

The chain recombines TRBV25-1 with TRBJ1-5, with 8 nucleotides matching TRBD1. Losses at the gene ends were 8 bases for V and 4 bases for J; bases not matched to a gene: 4. This CDR3 comprises 13 residues. Per the germline V gene, CDR1 is MGHDK and CDR2 is SYGVNS. The DNA of the CDR3 is TGTGCCAGCCGAGGACAGGGAAATCAGCCCCAGCATTTT. It translates to CASRGQGNQPQHF.

The rearrangement uses TRBV5-1 and TRBJ1-2, with D unresolved. Germline assignment: CDR1 SGHRS and CDR2 YFSETQ. The CDR3 sequence is 14 residues long. Trimming removed 0 bases at V and 2 bases at J, with 8 bases between. The chain's CDR3 is CASSLADMNYGYTF. The CDR3 DNA is TGCGCCAGCAGCTTGGCCGACATGAACTATGGCTACACCTTC.

The chain recombines TRBV6-5 with TRBJ2-7; 9 nucleotides align to TRBD2. Germline CDR1 and CDR2: MNHEY and SVGAGI. The CDR3 loop spans 13 amino acids. With V trimmed by 4 bases and J by 3 bases, 1 base remained unmatched. The CDR3 DNA reads TGTGCCAGCAGTTCTAGCGGGATCTACGAGCAGTACTTC. The encoded protein is CASSSSGIYEQYF.

V is TRBV9 and J is TRBJ2-2; D is perhaps TRBD2 (5 bases). The CDR3 is 16 residues long. The V end lost 0 bases, the J end lost 3 bases, and 12 bases lay between the germline ends. Germline values: CDR1 SGDLS, CDR2 YYNGEE. CDR3 region: CASSVERAVDTGELFF. The CDR3 DNA reads as TGTGCCAGCAGCGTAGAGAGAGCGGTCGACACCGGGGAGCTGTTTTTT.

The J gene is TRBJ1-1, the V gene TRBV6-5; D call uncertain. Germline lookup yields CDR1 MNHEY and CDR2 SVGAGI. This CDR3 region has 13 residues. V lost 0 bases to trimming and J lost 7 bases, with 9 bases between them. CDR3 loop: CASSYSRGFEAFF. The CDR3 region has the DNA TGTGCCAGCAGTTACTCGAGAGGTTTTGAAGCTTTCTTT.

The chain couples TRBV9 to TRBJ2-2; 8 bases are a match to TRBD2. The V gene's germline CDR1 is SGDLS and CDR2 YYNGEE. V was clipped by 5 bases and J by 5 bases; unmatched bases: 8. The CDR3 contains 15 residues. CDR3 coding DNA: TGTGCCAGCAGATATAGCGGGGAAGAGACCGGGGAGCTGTTTTTT. Protein sequence: CASRYSGEETGELFF. The whole variable domain, remainder taken from reference TRBV9 and TRBJ2-2, is DSGVTQTPKHLITATGQRVTLRCSPRSGDLSVYWYQQSLDQGLQFLIQYYNGEERAKGNILERFSAQQFPDLHSELNLSSLELGDSALYFCASRYSGEETGELFFGEGSRLTVL.

This chain uses TRBV9 with TRBJ2-5; D gene ambiguous. The V gene's germline CDR1 is SGDLS and CDR2 YYNGEE. This CDR3 has 15 residues. Trimming removed 0 bases from V and 1 base from J, with 10 bases in between. CDR3 nucleotide sequence: TGTGCCAGCAGCGTAGACCCCTCAGCCCAAGAGACCCAGTACTTC. Residues: CASSVDPSAQETQYF. Filled out from reference TRBV9 and TRBJ2-5, the complete variable domain reads DSGVTQTPKHLITATGQRVTLRCSPRSGDLSVYWYQQSLDQGLQFLIQYYNGEERAKGNILERFSAQQFPDLHSELNLSSLELGDSALYFCASSVDPSAQETQYFGPGTRLLVL.

The rearrangement uses TRBV2 and TRBJ2-7, with D perhaps TRBD1 (5 bases). Germline V lookup: CDR1 SNHLY, CDR2 FYNNEI. V was cut by 5 bases and J by 0 bases, with 11 bases left in between. This CDR3 has 14 residues. In DNA, the CDR3 is TGTGCCAGCAGTACTGCAGGGTACTCCTACGAGCAGTACTTC. This translates into CASSTAGYSYEQYF.

The CDR3 sequence is CASFLAGDTDTQYF. The CDR3, as DNA: TGTGCCAGCTTTCTAGCGGGAGATACAGATACGCAGTATTTT. The chain joins TRBV2 to TRBJ2-3; TRBD2 aligns across 10 bases. CDR1 is SNHLY, CDR2 FYNNEI, per germline. This CDR3 has 14 amino acids. After removal of 8 bases from V and 3 bases from J, the junction contained 5 bases not matched to a gene.

V usage is TRBV7-8 and J usage is TRBJ1-4; a weak D match, TRBD1 (5 bases). V was shortened by 3 bases and J by 7 bases, with 12 bases between the two germline ends. The CDR3 is 14 amino acids. The germline V gene encodes CDR1 SGHVS and CDR2 FQNEAQ. The CDR3 spells CASSFGGSGEKLFF. DNA for the CDR3: TGTGCCAGCAGCTTTGGGGGGTCGGGTGAAAAACTGTTTTTT. The full variable domain, rest sourced from reference TRBV7-8 and TRBJ1-4, is GAGVSQSPRYKVAKRGQDVALRCDPISGHVSLFWYQQALGQGPEFLTYFQNEAQLDKSGLPSDRFFAERPEGSVSTLKIQRTQQEDSAVYLCASSFGGSGEKLFFGSGTQLSVL.

This clone is deemed medium-sized. This sequence joins TRBV11-3 and TRBJ1-2; TRBD1 matches 9 bases. This CDR3 is 15 amino acids long. The germline V gene has CDR1 SGHNT and CDR2 YENEEA. V gave up 3 bases and J gave up 7 bases; unmatched junction bases: 9. The CDR3: CASSFRGGTGSGYTF. The CDR3 DNA reads as TGTGCCAGCAGCTTTAGAGGTGGGACAGGGTCTGGCTACACCTTC.